This TCR beta chain was captured in a study of blood T cell repertoires in COVID-19. About the research overall: From the United States, Italy and Spain came samples of acute and convalescent COVID-19.

Those enrolled in Seattle joined during active infection and were followed longitudinally afterward. The authors' processing: Amplified reference gene primers provided the basis for estimating nucleated cell counts. Sequencing used immunoSEQ multiplex PCR; TCRdb keeps in-frame clones, though not all of them. For V, J and clone size, that table is used; D and trimming come from the DNA. This table has 60,000 to 80,000 clones, approximately 90% appearing once. Source material: peripheral blood. This TCR came from a woman aged 60-70 years with COVID-19, enrolled during active disease.

The CDR3 loop reads CASRGTAGFTDTQYF. The CDR3, as DNA: TGTGCCAGTAGGGGGACAGCCGGATTCACAGATACGCAGTATTTT. The gene calls are TRBV19 and TRBJ2-3; the match to TRBD1 covers 7 bases. V was clipped by 6 bases and J by 2 bases; unmatched bases: 8. Germline V gene data show CDR1 as LNHDA and CDR2 as SQIVND (reference sequence). This CDR3 is built from 15 residues.